This T cell receptor (beta chain) was sequenced in a study of CD8+ T cells in alopecia areata. General observations from the study: Scalp clonality dropped significantly under tofacitinib, as did expanded CD8+ top-100 clones.

Details on this clone: Its antigen is unknown.

Germline CDR1 is SGDLS and CDR2 is YYNGEE. Trimming removed 5 bases at V and 3 bases at J, with 20 bases between. The CDR3 has 17 amino acids. Treatment meaning: oral pan-JAK inhibitor, 5-10 mg twice daily. Alopecia areata patients had lesional scalp punch biopsies and peripheral blood taken from them. cDNA serving as the sequencing template came from extracted, reverse transcribed RNA. Data came from immunoSEQ multiplex PCR; TCRdb stores just in-frame clones and leaves some out. The repertoire includes a few hundred thousand clones, 35% to 40% of them detected once, and around 0.48% sits in the top ten.

This TCR came from a human donor with alopecia areata. This material consisted of CD4+ T cells sorted from blood, taken between weeks 30 and 35, from a patient treated with tofacitinib. This chain uses TRBV9 with TRBJ2-2, with D possibly TRBD2 on 5 matching bases. The CDR3 protein is CASRPSLGGTDTGELFF. DNA of the CDR3: TGTGCCAGCAGGCCAAGTCTTGGAGGTACGGACACCGGGGAGCTGTTTTTT. The whole variable domain, remainder taken from reference TRBV9 and TRBJ2-2, is DSGVTQTPKHLITATGQRVTLRCSPRSGDLSVYWYQQSLDQGLQFLIQYYNGEERAKGNILERFSAQQFPDLHSELNLSSLELGDSALYFCASRPSLGGTDTGELFFGEGSRLTVL.